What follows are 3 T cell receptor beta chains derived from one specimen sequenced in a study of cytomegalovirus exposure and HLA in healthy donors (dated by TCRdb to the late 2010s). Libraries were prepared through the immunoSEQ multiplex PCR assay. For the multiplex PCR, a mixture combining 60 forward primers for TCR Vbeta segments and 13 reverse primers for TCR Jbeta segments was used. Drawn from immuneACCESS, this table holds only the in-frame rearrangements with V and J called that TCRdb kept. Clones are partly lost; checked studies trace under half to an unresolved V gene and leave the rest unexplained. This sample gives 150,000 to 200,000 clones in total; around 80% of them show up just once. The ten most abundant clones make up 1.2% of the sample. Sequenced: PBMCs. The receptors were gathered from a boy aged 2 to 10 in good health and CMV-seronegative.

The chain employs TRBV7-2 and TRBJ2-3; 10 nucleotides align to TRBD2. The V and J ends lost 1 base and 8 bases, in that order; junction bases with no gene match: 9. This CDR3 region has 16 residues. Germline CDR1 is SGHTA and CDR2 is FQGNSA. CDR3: CASSLVDLAGVGTQYF. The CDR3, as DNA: TGTGCCAGCAGCTTAGTTGACCTAGCGGGAGTAGGTACGCAGTATTTT. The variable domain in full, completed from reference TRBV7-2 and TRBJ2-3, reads GAGVSQSPSNKVTEKGKDVELRCDPISGHTALYWYRQSLGQGLEFLIYFQGNSAPDKSGLPSDRFSAERTGGSVSTLTIQRTQQEDSAVYLCASSLVDLAGVGTQYFGPGTRLTVL.

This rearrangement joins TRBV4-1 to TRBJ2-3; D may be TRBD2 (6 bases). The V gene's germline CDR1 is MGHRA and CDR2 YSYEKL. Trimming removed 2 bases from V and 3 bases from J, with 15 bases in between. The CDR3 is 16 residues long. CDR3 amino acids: CASSQPGRGGTDTQYF. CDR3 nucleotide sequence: TGCGCCAGCAGCCAACCAGGGAGAGGAGGGACAGATACGCAGTATTTT.

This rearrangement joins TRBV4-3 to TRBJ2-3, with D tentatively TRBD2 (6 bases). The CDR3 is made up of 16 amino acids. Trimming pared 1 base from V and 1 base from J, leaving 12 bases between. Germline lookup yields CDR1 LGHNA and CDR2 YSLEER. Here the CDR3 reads CASSQGRRRGTDTQYF. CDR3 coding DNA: TGCGCCAGCAGCCAAGGTCGGCGGAGGGGCACAGATACGCAGTATTTT.